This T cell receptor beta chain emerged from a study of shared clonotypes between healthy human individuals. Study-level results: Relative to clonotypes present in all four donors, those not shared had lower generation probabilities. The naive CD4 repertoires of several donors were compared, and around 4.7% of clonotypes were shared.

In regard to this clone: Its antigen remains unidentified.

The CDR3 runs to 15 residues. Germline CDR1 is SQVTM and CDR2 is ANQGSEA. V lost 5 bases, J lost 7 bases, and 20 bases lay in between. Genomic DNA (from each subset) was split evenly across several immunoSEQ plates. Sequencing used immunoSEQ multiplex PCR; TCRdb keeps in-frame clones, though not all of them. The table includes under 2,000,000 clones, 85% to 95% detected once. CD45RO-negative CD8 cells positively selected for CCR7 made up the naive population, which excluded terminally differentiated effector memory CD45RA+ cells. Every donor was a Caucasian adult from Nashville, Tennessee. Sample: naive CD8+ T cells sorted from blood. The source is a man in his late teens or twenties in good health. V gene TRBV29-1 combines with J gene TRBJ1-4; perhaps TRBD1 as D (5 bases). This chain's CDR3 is CSVIIWGTGSEKLFF. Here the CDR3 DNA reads TGCAGCGTTATAATTTGGGGGACCGGTAGTGAAAAACTGTTTTTT.